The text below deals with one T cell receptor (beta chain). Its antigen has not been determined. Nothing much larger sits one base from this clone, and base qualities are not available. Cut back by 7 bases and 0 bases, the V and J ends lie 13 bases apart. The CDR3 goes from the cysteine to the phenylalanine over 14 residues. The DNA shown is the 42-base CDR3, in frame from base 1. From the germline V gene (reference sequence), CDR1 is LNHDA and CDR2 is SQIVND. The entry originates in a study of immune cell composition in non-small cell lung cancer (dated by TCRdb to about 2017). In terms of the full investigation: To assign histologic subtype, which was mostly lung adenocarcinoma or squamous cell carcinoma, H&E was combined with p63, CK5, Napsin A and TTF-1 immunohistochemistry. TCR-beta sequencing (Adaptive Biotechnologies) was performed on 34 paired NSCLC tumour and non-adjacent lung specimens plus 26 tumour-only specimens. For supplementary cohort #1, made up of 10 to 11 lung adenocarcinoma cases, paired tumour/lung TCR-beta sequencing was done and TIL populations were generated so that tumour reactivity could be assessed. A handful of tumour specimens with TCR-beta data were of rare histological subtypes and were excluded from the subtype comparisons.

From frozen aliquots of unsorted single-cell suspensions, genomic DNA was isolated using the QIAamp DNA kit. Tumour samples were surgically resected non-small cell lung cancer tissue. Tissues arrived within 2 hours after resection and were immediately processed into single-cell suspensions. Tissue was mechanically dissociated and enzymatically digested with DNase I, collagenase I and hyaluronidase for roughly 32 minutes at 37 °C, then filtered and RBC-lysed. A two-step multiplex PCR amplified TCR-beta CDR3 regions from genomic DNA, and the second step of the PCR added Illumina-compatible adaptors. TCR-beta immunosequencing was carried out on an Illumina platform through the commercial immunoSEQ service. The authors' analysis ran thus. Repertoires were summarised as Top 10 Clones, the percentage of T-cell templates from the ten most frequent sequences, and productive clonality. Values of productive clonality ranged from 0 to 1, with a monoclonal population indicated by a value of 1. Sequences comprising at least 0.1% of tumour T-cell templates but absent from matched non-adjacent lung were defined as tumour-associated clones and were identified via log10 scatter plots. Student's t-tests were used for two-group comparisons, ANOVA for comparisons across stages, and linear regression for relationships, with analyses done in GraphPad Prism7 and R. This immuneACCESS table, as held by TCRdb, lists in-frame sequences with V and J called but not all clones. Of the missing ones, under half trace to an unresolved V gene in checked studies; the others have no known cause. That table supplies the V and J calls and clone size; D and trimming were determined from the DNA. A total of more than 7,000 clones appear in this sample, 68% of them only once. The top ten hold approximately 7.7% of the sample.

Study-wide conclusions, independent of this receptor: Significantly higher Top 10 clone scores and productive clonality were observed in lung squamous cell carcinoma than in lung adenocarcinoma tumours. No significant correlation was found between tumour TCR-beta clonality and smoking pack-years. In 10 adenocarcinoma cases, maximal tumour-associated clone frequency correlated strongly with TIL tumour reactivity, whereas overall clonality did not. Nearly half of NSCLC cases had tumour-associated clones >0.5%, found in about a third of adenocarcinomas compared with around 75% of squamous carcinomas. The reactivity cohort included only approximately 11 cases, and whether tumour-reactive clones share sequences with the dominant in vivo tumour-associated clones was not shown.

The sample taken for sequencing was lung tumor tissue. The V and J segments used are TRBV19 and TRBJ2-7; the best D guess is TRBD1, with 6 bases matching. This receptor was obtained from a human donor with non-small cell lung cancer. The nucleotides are TGTGCCAGTAATCCGACAGGTAGCTCCTACGAGCAGTACTTC. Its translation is CASNPTGSSYEQYF.